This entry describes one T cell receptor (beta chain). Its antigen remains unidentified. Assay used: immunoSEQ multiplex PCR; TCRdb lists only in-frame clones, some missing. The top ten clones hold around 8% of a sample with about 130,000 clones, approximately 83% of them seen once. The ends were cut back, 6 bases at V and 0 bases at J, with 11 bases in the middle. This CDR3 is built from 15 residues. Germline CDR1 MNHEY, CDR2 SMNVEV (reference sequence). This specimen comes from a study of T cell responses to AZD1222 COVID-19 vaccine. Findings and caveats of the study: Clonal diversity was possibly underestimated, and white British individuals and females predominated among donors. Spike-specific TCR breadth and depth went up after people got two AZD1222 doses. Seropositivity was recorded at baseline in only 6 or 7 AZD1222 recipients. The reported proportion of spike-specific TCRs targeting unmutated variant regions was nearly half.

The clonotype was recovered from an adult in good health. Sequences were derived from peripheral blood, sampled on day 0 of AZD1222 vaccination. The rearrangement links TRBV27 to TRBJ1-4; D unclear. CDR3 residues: CASRWAGATNEKLFF. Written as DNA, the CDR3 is TGTGCCAGCAGGTGGGCTGGGGCAACTAATGAAAAACTGTTTTTT.